This T cell receptor (beta chain) was obtained from a study of OX40 agonist ivuxolimab in advanced cancers. Study background: The study reported partial responses in three patients: one hepatocellular carcinoma, two cutaneous melanoma. Study outcomes and limitations: Relative to CD4+, CD8+ T cells held more expanded clones on average. The study observed clonal expansion of CD4+ and CD8+ blood T cells by week 6 at 0.1 to 3.0 mg/kg.

CDR1 and CDR2 (germline): SGDLS, YYNGEE. V was trimmed by 2 bases and J by 2 bases, leaving 7 bases between them. The CDR3 has 14 amino acids. The protocol was immunoSEQ multiplex PCR, while the TCRdb copy is restricted to in-frame clones and leaves out a portion. The repertoire has 91,000 or so clones, 70% to 90% of them found once; the top ten carry around 1.8%. On this clone: Its antigen remains unknown.

The genes are TRBV9 and TRBJ2-2; D call uncertain. The TCR sequence derives from an adult with an advanced solid tumor such as melanoma, head and neck, liver or kidney cancer. The starting material was CD4+ or CD8+ T cells sorted from blood, obtained in a trial of the OX40 agonist ivuxolimab. The CDR3 here is CASSVSINTGELFF. The CDR3 DNA is TGTGCCAGCAGCGTTTCTATCAACACCGGGGAGCTGTTTTTT.